One sample yielded the 19 T cell receptor beta chains listed below, sequenced in a study of T cell responses to AZD1222 COVID-19 vaccine (dated by TCRdb to about 2021). Reading the label with the study, this specimen's time point is: baseline before first vaccination. The label giving this sample's treatment or condition can be read as: meningococcal conjugate vaccine given as trial control. The library was prepared using the immunoSEQ multiplex PCR assay. The table comes from immuneACCESS by way of TCRdb, which keeps in-frame sequences with V and J called. Part of the clones is missing from these tables; in studies checked, under half for an unresolved V gene and the rest for unknown reasons. The sample records about 130,000 clones, just over 85% of which are singletons. Around 19% of the sample belongs to the ten largest clones. This sample comprised peripheral blood, obtained on day 0 of MenACWY control vaccination. These receptor sequences come from an adult in good health.

The chain recombines TRBV11-2 with TRBJ1-1, with unresolved D. The V end was cut by 4 bases, the J end by 4 bases, with 7 bases between. From germline, CDR1 is SGHAT and CDR2 FQNNGV. CDR3 length: 12 amino acids. The CDR3 here is CASSSRITEAFF. For the CDR3, the DNA is TGTGCCAGCAGCTCTAGGATCACTGAAGCTTTCTTT.

The rearrangement links TRBV5-4 to TRBJ2-6, with D possibly being TRBD1 or TRBD2 (6 bases each). This CDR3 region has 15 residues. CDR1 is SGHNT and CDR2 is YYREEE in the germline V gene (reference sequence). Trimming left V 0 bases short and J 4 bases short, with 8 bases between. CDR3 amino acids: CASSLGGAGANVLTF. Written as DNA, the CDR3 is TGTGCCAGCAGCTTGGGGGGGGCCGGGGCCAACGTCCTGACTTTC.

A single count supports this clone. The gene calls are TRBV28 and TRBJ2-5; 7 bases fit TRBD2. This CDR3 has 14 residues. Unmatched junction bases numbered 9, after V lost 8 bases and J lost 3 bases. CDR1 is MDHEN, CDR2 SYDVKM, per germline. The CDR3 loop is CASGPLGGKETQYF. The CDR3 nucleotides read TGTGCCAGCGGGCCCCTGGGAGGGAAAGAGACCCAGTACTTC.

The chain joins TRBV5-6 to TRBJ1-2; TRBD1 might be the D (6 bases). From germline, CDR1 is SGHDT and CDR2 YYEEEE. This CDR3 has 17 amino acids. Between the trimmed V and J ends, which lost 3 bases and 0 bases, there was a span of 18 bases. CDR3 DNA sequence: TGTGCCAGCAGCTCCCGATTACAGGGCCGTTCTAACTATGGCTACACCTTC. Protein: CASSSRLQGRSNYGYTF. The full variable domain, with the rest looked up from reference TRBV5-6 and TRBJ1-2, is DAGVTQSPTHLIKTRGQQVTLRCSPKSGHDTVSWYQQALGQGPQFIFQYYEEEERQRGNFPDRFSGHQFPNYSSELNVNALLLGDSALYLCASSSRLQGRSNYGYTFGSGTRLTVV.

This clone was observed once. The chain employs TRBV30 and TRBJ1-5; D is possibly TRBD1 (6 bases). The V end was cut by 3 bases, the J end by 1 base, with 16 bases between. Germline V gene lookup returns CDR1 GTSNPN and CDR2 SVGIG (reference sequence). The CDR3 length is 16 residues. The CDR3 loop reads CAWSEGHLISNQPQHF. DNA of the CDR3: TGTGCCTGGAGCGAGGGACATCTAATCAGCAATCAGCCCCAGCATTTT.

V is TRBV19 and J is TRBJ2-1; 12 nucleotides line up with TRBD2. Trimming at V came to 6 bases and at J to 2 bases, leaving 5 bases not matched to a gene. The CDR3 contains 16 residues. CDR1 is LNHDA and CDR2 is SQIVND in the germline V gene (reference sequence). The CDR3, as DNA: TGTGCCAGTAGGAGACTAGCGGGAGTAGCCTACAATGAGCAGTTCTTC. Amino acids: CASRRLAGVAYNEQFF.

The chain couples TRBV9 to TRBJ2-3; the D is unclear. V was clipped by 0 bases and J by 5 bases, with 4 bases between them. The germline gives CDR1 SGDLS, CDR2 YYNGEE. The CDR3 has 12 amino acids. As DNA, the CDR3 is TGTGCCAGCAGCGTAGAGGTAGATACGCAGTATTTT. This codes for CASSVEVDTQYF.

This chain joins TRBV7-3 and TRBJ2-1; the D gene is possibly TRBD2 (6 bases). The germline CDR1 and CDR2 sequences are SGHTA and FQGTGA. Trimming removed 0 bases at V and 4 bases at J, with 16 bases between. This CDR3 is 17 amino acids long. The CDR3 nucleotides read TGTGCCAGCAGCTTAACTGGCCGGTCCGGGGGATACAATGAGCAGTTCTTC. Its translation is CASSLTGRSGGYNEQFF.

The rearrangement joins TRBV24-1 to TRBJ2-2, with 12 positions matching TRBD2. The CDR3 loop spans 17 amino acids. The trim removed 3 bases at V and 5 bases at J, leaving 6 bases unmatched. CDR1 and CDR2 (germline): KGHDR, SFDVKD. The CDR3: CATSDPLGLAGTGELFF. Written as DNA, the CDR3 is TGTGCCACCAGTGATCCCCTCGGACTAGCGGGAACCGGGGAGCTGTTTTTT.

The gene calls are TRBV2 and TRBJ2-1; D unresolved. Per germline, CDR1 SNHLY and CDR2 FYNNEI. Trimming removed 7 bases from V and 1 base from J, with 2 bases in between. The CDR3 sequence is 11 residues long. The CDR3 DNA reads as TGTGCCAGCACATCCTACAATGAGCAGTTCTTC. Translated, it gives CASTSYNEQFF.

The chain couples TRBV28 to TRBJ2-7; D is ambiguous. The germline V and J ends were trimmed by 6 bases and 1 base, with 16 bases remaining between them. This CDR3 is built from 15 residues. Germline loops: CDR1 MDHEN, CDR2 SYDVKM. The CDR3 loop reads CASSPRLVSSYEQYF. The CDR3 nucleotides are TGTGCCAGCAGCCCGAGGCTCGTGAGTTCCTACGAGCAGTACTTC.

The chain recombines TRBV7-3 with TRBJ2-3; maybe TRBD2 (5 bases). Trimming removed 5 bases from V and 2 bases from J, with 11 bases in between. Germline loops: CDR1 SGHTA, CDR2 FQGTGA. The CDR3 consists of 14 residues. The CDR3 region has the DNA TGTGCCAGCAGCCCTGGACTCTCCACAGATACGCAGTATTTT. Translating it yields CASSPGLSTDTQYF.

The chain links TRBV30 to TRBJ1-6; TRBD1 matches 8 bases. The CDR3 is made up of 12 amino acids. Germline-derived CDR1 and CDR2 are GTSNPN and SVGIG (reference sequence). The trim removed 8 bases at V and 10 bases at J, leaving 7 bases unmatched. The chain's CDR3 is CALDRGGSPLHF. DNA of the CDR3: TGTGCCCTAGACAGGGGAGGATCACCCCTCCACTTT.

The chain joins TRBV3-1 (or the pseudogene TRBV3-2) to TRBJ1-2; 7 nucleotides agree with TRBD1. In germline, CDR1 is LGHDT, CDR2 YNNKEL (reference sequence). V was clipped by 0 bases and J by 5 bases; unmatched bases: 3. CDR3 size: 14 residues. The CDR3 region is CASSQDSTGYGYTF. The CDR3 nucleotides read TGTGCCAGCAGCCAAGACTCGACAGGGTATGGCTACACCTTC.

The chain carries TRBV10-3 and TRBJ1-6; 7 bases are a match to TRBD1. The germline gives CDR1 ENHRY, CDR2 SYGVKD. The CDR3 sequence is 17 residues long. After removal of 4 bases from V and 7 bases from J, the junction contained 13 bases not matched to a gene. The CDR3 nucleotides are TGTGCCATCAGTGGAAGCCTGGGACAGAGTAGAAATTCACCCCTCCACTTT. Translated, it gives CAISGSLGQSRNSPLHF.

CDR3 sequence: CASSSRGQGANEKLFF. CDR3 DNA: TGTGCCAGCAGTTCCAGGGGGCAAGGAGCTAATGAAAAACTGTTTTTT. The chain combines TRBV27 with TRBJ1-4; 8 bases agree with TRBD1. CDR3 length equals 16 residues. Per the germline V gene, CDR1 is MNHEY and CDR2 is SMNVEV (reference sequence). V lost 4 bases, J lost 3 bases, and 7 bases stayed unmatched.

V is TRBV28 and J is TRBJ2-7, with D perhaps matching TRBD1 or TRBD2 (5 bases each). The germline V gene encodes CDR1 MDHEN and CDR2 SYDVKM. Trimming took off 2 bases at V and 5 bases at J, with 10 bases between the two ends. CDR3 length: 13 amino acids. The CDR3 DNA sequence: TGTGCCAGCAGTTTAGGGACCGAAGACGAGCAGTACTTC. Encoded protein: CASSLGTEDEQYF. Using reference TRBV28 and TRBJ2-7 for the parts outside the CDR3, the full variable domain is DVKVTQSSRYLVKRTGEKVFLECVQDMDHENMFWYRQDPGLGLRLIYFSYDVKMKEKGDIPEGYSVSREKKERFSLILESASTNQTSMYLCASSLGTEDEQYFGPGTRLTVT.

Only a few counts were recorded for this clone. The chain recombines TRBV12-3 or TRBV12-4 with TRBJ2-1, with 7 bases aligning to TRBD2. The CDR3 spans 13 residues. V shed 7 bases, J shed 9 bases, and the junction held 9 bases outside the gene matches. The CDR3 region is CASTSGLVGEQFF. DNA for the CDR3: TGTGCCAGCACCTCAGGACTAGTCGGTGAGCAGTTCTTC.

The chain joins TRBV19 to TRBJ1-5; a possible D gene is TRBD1 (5 bases). The CDR3 totals 14 residues. Trimming removed 7 bases from V and 10 bases from J, with 20 bases in between. Germline-derived CDR1 and CDR2 are LNHDA and SQIVND (reference sequence). In DNA form, the CDR3 reads TGTGCCAGTAAACGGGGGGACCGGGGGGGTCCCCAGCATTTT. Amino acid sequence: CASKRGDRGGPQHF.